Following are 26 T cell receptor beta chains from one sample sequenced in a study of beta chain features in type 1 diabetes. All of the isolated RNA was reverse transcribed, so expressed TCRB transcripts were sequenced. The method was immunoSEQ multiplex PCR; TCRdb's version includes in-frame clones alone and lacks a portion of them. The table lists around 500,000 clones, approximately 30% of them singletons, with 0.05% to 0.065% in the top ten. Sequenced sample: naive CD4+ T cells from blood. These receptor sequences come from a young man in good health.

In its sample, this clone was seen a few times. The chain uses TRBV4-1 and TRBJ2-7; 11 bases map to TRBD1. CDR1 is MGHRA, CDR2 YSYEKL, per germline. With V trimmed by 3 bases and J by 3 bases, 4 bases remained unmatched. The CDR3 length is 15 residues. The CDR3 sequence: CASSHGTGGFYEQYF. CDR3 sequence (DNA): TGCGCCAGCAGCCATGGGACAGGGGGTTTCTACGAGCAGTACTTC.

The chain is built from TRBV14 and TRBJ2-1, with 7 bases matching TRBD2. Trimming at V came to 1 base and at J to 0 bases, leaving 6 bases not matched to a gene. Germline V lookup: CDR1 SGHDN, CDR2 FVKESK. This CDR3 region has 17 residues. The CDR3 spells CASSQGGLADSYNEQFF. In nucleotides, the CDR3 is TGTGCCAGCAGCCAAGGTGGGCTAGCGGACTCCTACAATGAGCAGTTCTTC.

This clone has a handful of counts. The V call is TRBV5-1, the J call TRBJ2-3, with TRBD2 matching 14 bases. Germline CDR1 SGHRS, CDR2 YFSETQ. CDR3 size: 18 residues. The V segment lost 3 bases and the J segment 1 base; nucleotides outside the gene matches: 7. For the CDR3, the DNA is TGCGCCAGCAGCTACGGACTAGCGGGAGGTCTGGGCACAGATACGCAGTATTTT. It codes for CASSYGLAGGLGTDTQYF.

This sequence joins TRBV7-9 and TRBJ2-1; maybe TRBD1 (6 bases). Trimming stripped 2 bases from V and 5 bases from J, with 19 bases between. This CDR3 is 17 amino acids long. Germline lookup yields CDR1 SEHNR and CDR2 FQNEAQ (reference sequence). CDR3 nucleotides: TGTGCCAGCAGCTTATACTTTAGGGACAAGCCGGACAATGAGCAGTTCTTC. This gives the protein CASSLYFRDKPDNEQFF.

The chain uses TRBV4-3 and TRBJ1-2; maybe TRBD1 (6 bases). The CDR3 contains 15 residues. Per germline, CDR1 LGHNA and CDR2 YSLEER. The V end lost 1 base, the J end lost 4 bases, and 13 bases lay between the germline ends. The CDR3 DNA sequence: TGCGCCAGCAGCCAAGGGGACACTCAGACCTATGGCTACACCTTC. This encodes CASSQGDTQTYGYTF.

For this clone: Other nucleotide sequences from this sample produce the same CDR3. The chain carries TRBV5-1 and TRBJ2-3; 11 positions agree with TRBD2. V lost 0 bases, J lost 4 bases, and 1 base stayed unmatched. CDR1 is SGHRS, CDR2 YFSETQ, per germline. This CDR3 is 15 amino acids long. CDR3 residues: CASSLVAGGPDTQYF. The CDR3 DNA follows: TGCGCCAGCAGCTTGGTAGCGGGAGGGCCAGATACGCAGTATTTT.

The gene calls are TRBV9 and TRBJ2-3; 8 positions agree with TRBD1. CDR3 length equals 15 residues. V dropped 5 bases and J dropped 0; count of bases not matched to a gene: 5. Per the germline V gene, CDR1 is SGDLS and CDR2 is YYNGEE. The CDR3 DNA reads as TGTGCCAGCAGACCGGGACAGGTTAGCACAGATACGCAGTATTTT. This codes for CASRPGQVSTDTQYF. Based on the CDR3 plus reference TRBV9 and TRBJ2-3, the full variable domain is DSGVTQTPKHLITATGQRVTLRCSPRSGDLSVYWYQQSLDQGLQFLIQYYNGEERAKGNILERFSAQQFPDLHSELNLSSLELGDSALYFCASRPGQVSTDTQYFGPGTRLTVL.

The rearrangement joins TRBV18 to TRBJ2-5; 8 positions match TRBD2. Germline CDR1 is KGHSH and CDR2 is LQKENI. Germline trimming cut 3 bases from V and 1 base from J; bases unmatched to any gene: 7. This CDR3 is built from 16 residues. CDR3 coding DNA: TGTGCCAGCTCACCCGGCGGGGGGCTGCCCCAAGAGACCCAGTACTTC. This gives the protein CASSPGGGLPQETQYF.

This chain joins TRBV5-1 and TRBJ2-7, with D possibly TRBD1 on 5 matching bases. The V and J ends lost 1 base and 3 bases respectively, with 8 bases between them. Germline lookup yields CDR1 SGHRS and CDR2 YFSETQ. This CDR3 region has 13 residues. The DNA of the CDR3 is TGCGCCAGCAGCTTGCAGGGCAACTACGAGCAGTACTTC. Residues: CASSLQGNYEQYF.

The gene calls are TRBV14 and TRBJ2-4; D is undetermined. The germline V and J ends were trimmed by 4 bases and 2 bases, with 9 bases remaining between them. This CDR3 region has 14 residues. In germline, CDR1 is SGHDN, CDR2 FVKESK. The CDR3 sequence is CASSPSAPKNIQYF. CDR3 sequence (DNA): TGTGCCAGCAGCCCGAGCGCGCCCAAAAACATTCAGTACTTC.

This clone was counted between two and nine times. The gene calls are TRBV5-1 and TRBJ2-5; unclear D gene. This CDR3 region has 12 residues. CDR1 and CDR2 (germline): SGHRS, YFSETQ. Trimming cost V 3 bases and J 7 bases, with 10 bases left between them. CDR3 sequence (DNA): TGCGCCAGCAGCTCCGCGTGGGGGACCCAGTACTTC. The encoded protein is CASSSAWGTQYF. Combining the CDR3 with reference TRBV5-1 and TRBJ2-5 gives the whole variable domain KAGVTQTPRYLIKTRGQQVTLSCSPISGHRSVSWYQQTPGQGLQFLFEYFSETQRNKGNFPGRFSGRQFSNSRSEMNVSTLELGDSALYLCASSSAWGTQYFGPGTRLLVL.

The gene calls are TRBV30 and TRBJ2-3; TRBD1 matches at 12 bases. The germline gives CDR1 GTSNPN, CDR2 SVGIG (reference sequence). CDR3 length: 15 residues. The ends lost 1 base at V and 4 bases at J; junction bases unmatched: 3. The CDR3 nucleotides are TGTGCCTGGAGTGGAGGGACAGGGGGCCCAGATACGCAGTATTTT. This encodes CAWSGGTGGPDTQYF.

The table lists this clone with a few counts. The J gene is TRBJ2-5, the V gene TRBV7-9, with TRBD2 as a possible D gene (6 bases). The V gene lost 5 bases and the J gene lost 3 bases, with 22 bases spanning the gap. The V gene's germline CDR1 is SEHNR and CDR2 FQNEAQ (reference sequence). CDR3 length: 17 amino acids. The CDR3 region has the DNA TGTGCCAGCAGCCAACCTCAAGGAGGGCCGATGAAAGAGACCCAGTACTTC. It yields the protein CASSQPQGGPMKETQYF.

This rearrangement joins TRBV7-2 to TRBJ2-7, with D unclear. V was clipped by 1 base and J by 7 bases, with 8 bases between them. Germline loops: CDR1 SGHTA, CDR2 FQGNSA. CDR3 length equals 12 residues. In nucleotides, the CDR3 is TGTGCCAGCAGCTTAGTACATAGGGAGCAGTACTTC. Its translation is CASSLVHREQYF. Full variable domain (outside the CDR3, taken from reference TRBV7-2 and TRBJ2-7): GAGVSQSPSNKVTEKGKDVELRCDPISGHTALYWYRQSLGQGLEFLIYFQGNSAPDKSGLPSDRFSAERTGGSVSTLTIQRTQQEDSAVYLCASSLVHREQYFGPGTRLTVT.

CDR3 sequence: CASSRTSGRASTDTQYF. CDR3 coding DNA: TGTGCCAGCAGCAGGACTAGCGGGAGGGCTAGCACAGATACGCAGTATTTT. This chain joins TRBV11-1 and TRBJ2-3, with 15 bases lining up with TRBD2. V gave up 5 bases and J gave up 0 bases; unmatched junction bases: 3. The CDR3 totals 17 residues. Germline V CDR1 and CDR2: SGHAT, FQDESV (reference sequence).

This clone has a handful of counts. The chain has TRBV30 and TRBJ2-5; possibly TRBD1 or TRBD2 for D (5 bases each). CDR1 and CDR2 from the germline V gene are GTSNPN and SVGIG (reference sequence). The V end was cut by 5 bases, the J end by 0 bases, with 13 bases between. The CDR3 consists of 14 residues. The DNA for the CDR3 is TGTGCCTGGGGCCCGGGACGGTACCAAGAGACCCAGTACTTC. This encodes CAWGPGRYQETQYF.

This clone was counted between two and nine times. The rearrangement joins TRBV7-2 to TRBJ2-7; the D gene is possibly TRBD2 (5 bases). The CDR3 totals 15 residues. Germline assignment: CDR1 SGHTA and CDR2 FQGNSA. Trimming took 5 bases from V and 0 from J, leaving 14 bases between them. The CDR3 loop is CASSPQGRASYEQYF. The CDR3 DNA reads TGTGCCAGCAGCCCCCAAGGGCGGGCCTCCTACGAGCAGTACTTC.

The chain combines TRBV28 with TRBJ2-6, with 8 bases that match TRBD1. Unmatched junction bases numbered 22, after V lost 10 bases and J lost 2 bases. CDR1 and CDR2 from the germline V gene are MDHEN and SYDVKM. The CDR3 covers 20 residues. The CDR3 DNA reads as TGTGCCACCACGATTAGACGATTTGGACAGGGCACCCCTGGGGCCAACGTCCTGACTTTC. It codes for CATTIRRFGQGTPGANVLTF.

This clone turned up a few times. V gene TRBV14 combines with J gene TRBJ2-2, with TRBD2 matching 11 bases. Germline values: CDR1 SGHDN, CDR2 FVKESK. V lost 2 bases to trimming and J lost 3 bases; unmatched junction nucleotides: 2. The CDR3 contains 16 residues. The CDR3, as DNA: TGTGCCAGCAGCCAACGGACTAGCGGGCACACCGGGGAGCTGTTTTTT. Protein sequence: CASSQRTSGHTGELFF. The complete variable domain, with remaining parts taken from reference TRBV14 and TRBJ2-2, reads EAGVTQFPSHSVIEKGQTVTLRCDPISGHDNLYWYRRVMGKEIKFLLHFVKESKQDESGMPNNRFLAERTGGTYSTLKVQPAELEDSGVYFCASSQRTSGHTGELFFGEGSRLTVL.

A few counts support this clone. The V gene is TRBV9, the J gene TRBJ1-1; no clear D gene. V was clipped by 4 bases and J by 4 bases, with 11 bases between them. The germline V gene has CDR1 SGDLS and CDR2 YYNGEE. The CDR3 sequence is 13 residues long. In DNA form, the CDR3 reads TGTGCCAGCAGCTCAACCGGGCGCACTGAAGCTTTCTTT. Protein sequence: CASSSTGRTEAFF.

The chain uses TRBV19 and TRBJ2-2, with D uncertain. CDR1 is LNHDA, CDR2 SQIVND, per germline (reference sequence). The CDR3 loop spans 13 amino acids. The V gene lost 6 bases and the J gene lost 5 bases, with 10 bases spanning the gap. The CDR3 DNA sequence: TGTGCCAGTAGCTACCTCGGGACCGGGGAGCTGTTTTTT. This gives the protein CASSYLGTGELFF.

This chain joins TRBV18 and TRBJ2-2, with TRBD2 matching 10 bases. CDR1 is KGHSH and CDR2 is LQKENI in the germline V gene. The CDR3 loop spans 17 amino acids. The V gene end was trimmed by 4 bases and the J gene end by 6 bases; junction bases not matched to a gene: 11. The CDR3 here is CASSLTLAGAEAGELFF. The CDR3 DNA is TGTGCCAGCTCACTCACGCTAGCGGGAGCAGAAGCCGGGGAGCTGTTTTTT.

This clone came up a few times. The chain recombines TRBV7-2 with TRBJ2-4; perhaps TRBD2 as D (5 bases). CDR1 and CDR2 from the germline V gene are SGHTA and FQGNSA. The CDR3 is made up of 13 amino acids. The germline V and J ends were trimmed by 5 bases and 5 bases, with 10 bases remaining between them. The CDR3 region has the DNA TGTGCCAGCAGCGTAGGACTCCAAAACATTCAGTACTTC. Translated, it gives CASSVGLQNIQYF.

This clone has a handful of counts. The chain carries TRBV7-9 and TRBJ2-2, with D hard to call. The CDR3 extends over 14 amino acids. Germline V lookup: CDR1 SEHNR, CDR2 FQNEAQ (reference sequence). Trimming took 2 bases from V and 4 from J, leaving 8 bases between them. The CDR3 spells CASSLREVTGELFF. The CDR3 DNA reads as TGTGCCAGCAGCTTACGAGAGGTCACCGGGGAGCTGTTTTTT.

The V gene is TRBV5-4, the J gene TRBJ2-1, with D hard to call. Trimming shortened V by 4 bases and J by 7 bases, and 18 bases separated the two germline ends. Per germline, CDR1 SGHNT and CDR2 YYREEE (reference sequence). This CDR3 spans 15 amino acids. Written as DNA, the CDR3 is TGTGCCAGCAGCCCCGACTCGCTAAGGGTGAATGAGCAGTTCTTC. Translated: CASSPDSLRVNEQFF.

This clone has more than one count but fewer than ten. The gene calls are TRBV18 and TRBJ2-1, with 12 bases identical to TRBD1. This CDR3 spans 15 amino acids. The J segment lost 10 bases and the V segment lost 6 bases, leaving 10 bases of the junction unmatched. CDR1 is KGHSH, CDR2 LQKENI, per germline. For the CDR3, the DNA is TGTGCCAGCTCTCAAACGGGACAGGGGGCTGACGAGCAGTTCTTC. Residues: CASSQTGQGADEQFF.